The 21 T cell receptor beta chains in this list originate from one sample, sequenced in a study of blood T cell repertoires in COVID-19. TCRdb's table, derived via immunoSEQ multiplex PCR, lists solely in-frame clones and lacks some. The table includes under 200,000 clones, roughly 80% detected once. Sequencing used PBMCs or T cells enriched from blood (not recorded which). The receptors shown here come from a man between 50 and 59 years old who had recovered from COVID-19.

This clone was counted a single time. The J gene is TRBJ1-1, the V gene TRBV18, with 8 positions matching TRBD1. This CDR3 is built from 15 residues. CDR1 is KGHSH, CDR2 LQKENI, per germline. Losses at the gene ends were 3 bases for V and 2 bases for J; bases not matched to a gene: 5. CDR3 amino acids: CASSPTDRGNTEAFF. CDR3 sequence (DNA): TGTGCCAGCTCACCCACCGACAGGGGAAACACTGAAGCTTTCTTT.

The V call is TRBV25-1, the J call TRBJ1-2, with TRBD1 identical over 8 bases. Losses at the gene ends were 4 bases for V and 8 bases for J; bases not matched to a gene: 6. Germline assignment: CDR1 MGHDK and CDR2 SYGVNS. This CDR3 has 13 residues. CDR3 protein: CASSAYAGGGYTF. CDR3 in DNA: TGTGCCAGCAGTGCCTACGCAGGGGGCGGCTACACCTTC.

CDR3 region: CASSGWTEEGETQYF. In nucleotides, the CDR3 is TGTGCCAGCAGTGGATGGACAGAGGAAGGAGAGACCCAGTACTTC. The rearrangement links TRBV2 to TRBJ2-5, with a possible D match to TRBD1 (6 bases). Deletions cut 4 bases from V and 4 bases from J, with 16 bases between. CDR3 length: 15 residues. CDR1 and CDR2 (germline): SNHLY, FYNNEI.

The chain is built from TRBV14 and TRBJ1-2, with 7 bases that match TRBD1. CDR3 size: 17 residues. Looked up from germline, CDR1 is SGHDN and CDR2 is FVKESK. Trimming removed 4 bases from V and 5 bases from J; junction bases left unmatched: 16. The CDR3 coding sequence is TGTGCCAGCAGCCTTCGGGACAGCTCCCACCCGACATATGGCTACACCTTC. Protein product: CASSLRDSSHPTYGYTF.

The chain has TRBV3-1 (or the pseudogene TRBV3-2) and TRBJ2-2, with D perhaps matching TRBD2 (6 bases). This CDR3 contains 18 residues. CDR1 is LGHDT and CDR2 is YNNKEL in the germline V gene (reference sequence). V dropped 1 base and J dropped 1 base, with 16 bases sitting between them. The CDR3, as DNA: TGTGCCAGCAGCCAAGGACCCTTAGGGCGGGGGAACACCGGGGAGCTGTTTTTT. It specifies CASSQGPLGRGNTGELFF.

The chain is built from TRBV18 and TRBJ1-1; 8 bases are shared with TRBD1. V was pared by 10 bases and J by 0 bases, with 4 bases of the junction left unmatched. CDR1 and CDR2 (germline): KGHSH, LQKENI. The CDR3 is 13 amino acids. CDR3: CATGQGVNTEAFF. CDR3 DNA: TGTGCCACCGGACAGGGAGTGAACACTGAAGCTTTCTTT.

The chain couples TRBV5-1 to TRBJ2-3, with no clear D. Germline CDR1 is SGHRS and CDR2 is YFSETQ. The ends were cut back, 0 bases at V and 2 bases at J, with 7 bases in the middle. The CDR3 extends over 14 amino acids. For the CDR3, the DNA is TGCGCCAGCAGCTTGGTCCCCTCCACAGATACGCAGTATTTT. Translating it yields CASSLVPSTDTQYF.

The chain carries TRBV7-9 and TRBJ2-2, with D maybe TRBD1 (5 bases). The length of the CDR3 is 16 residues. Germline CDR1 and CDR2: SEHNR and FQNEAQ (reference sequence). V was trimmed by 1 base and J by 2 bases, leaving 11 bases between them. Here the CDR3 DNA reads TGTGCCAGCAGCTTAGAAGGGGCCGTAAACACCGGGGAGCTGTTTTTT. Translation gives CASSLEGAVNTGELFF. The full variable domain, completed using reference TRBV7-9 and TRBJ2-2, is DTGVSQNPRHKITKRGQNVTFRCDPISEHNRLYWYRQTLGQGPEFLTYFQNEAQLEKSRLLSDRFSAERPKGSFSTLEIQRTEQGDSAMYLCASSLEGAVNTGELFFGEGSRLTVL.

This clone was detected once. This chain joins TRBV2 and TRBJ1-1; 10 positions agree with TRBD1. Germline CDR1 is SNHLY and CDR2 is FYNNEI. The CDR3 length is 14 residues. The junction had 5 bases not matched to a gene; V was cut back by 6 bases and J by 4 bases. The CDR3 sequence: CASSARTGGTEAFF. The CDR3 coding sequence is TGTGCCAGCAGCGCCCGGACAGGGGGCACTGAAGCTTTCTTT.

The CDR3 DNA follows: TGCGCCAGCAGTCACTATCGGGAAGTGTGGGATCAGCCCCAGCATTTT. It yields the protein CASSHYREVWDQPQHF. J is TRBJ1-5 and V is TRBV23-1; D unclear. TRBV23-1 is sorted into the ORF group, with uncertain function. V was shortened by 3 bases and J by 5 bases, with 17 bases between the two germline ends. The length of the CDR3 is 16 residues.

The CDR3 region has the DNA TGTGCCAGCAACGTGCAGGGTGGAGATACGCAGTATTTT. It codes for CASNVQGGDTQYF. V gene TRBV6-5 combines with J gene TRBJ2-3, with a tentative D call TRBD1 (5 bases). V was cut by 7 bases and J by 5 bases, with 13 bases left in between. CDR1 is MNHEY, CDR2 SVGAGI, per germline. The CDR3 consists of 13 residues.

In this sample, this clone is medium-sized. The V and J genes are TRBV7-9 and TRBJ2-7, with TRBD1 matching over 9 bases. V lost 4 bases to trimming and J lost 2 bases; unmatched junction nucleotides: 9. CDR1 is SEHNR and CDR2 is FQNEAQ in the germline V gene (reference sequence). The CDR3 is 16 amino acids. CDR3 nucleotide sequence: TGTGCCAGCAGCTCGGGCCGGGACAGGGCCCCCTACGAGCAGTACTTC. Protein sequence: CASSSGRDRAPYEQYF.

This rearrangement joins TRBV2 to TRBJ1-5; TRBD1 might be the D (5 bases). V lost 6 bases and J 2 bases, leaving 5 bases between the germline ends. The CDR3 covers 12 residues. Looked up from germline, CDR1 is SNHLY and CDR2 is FYNNEI. The CDR3 loop reads CASRTGNQPQHF. In nucleotides, the CDR3 is TGTGCCAGCAGGACAGGCAATCAGCCCCAGCATTTT.

The rearrangement joins TRBV3-1 (or the pseudogene TRBV3-2) to TRBJ2-7, with D unresolved. The germline V gene has CDR1 LGHDT and CDR2 YNNKEL (reference sequence). This CDR3 region has 13 residues. V was pared by 1 base and J by 2 bases, with 6 bases between. The CDR3 loop reads CASSQGSAYEQYF. The CDR3 DNA sequence: TGTGCCAGCAGCCAAGGGTCAGCCTACGAGCAGTACTTC.

The chain links TRBV7-9 to TRBJ1-2; TRBD1 agrees at 7 bases. Germline V gene data show CDR1 as SEHNR and CDR2 as FQNEAQ (reference sequence). This CDR3 region has 16 residues. V was clipped by 1 base and J by 1 base; unmatched bases: 6. CDR3 nucleotide sequence: TGTGCCAGCAGCTTAGGGGCAGGGGGGAGTAACTATGGCTACACCTTC. Translated, it gives CASSLGAGGSNYGYTF.

This clone occurred once. V is TRBV6-2 or TRBV6-3 and J is TRBJ1-2; TRBD1 aligns across 7 bases. Germline assignment: CDR1 MNHEY and CDR2 SVGEGT. With 6 bases clipped from V and 7 bases from J, the junction kept 5 bases outside the gene matches. The length of the CDR3 is 12 residues. As DNA, the CDR3 is TGTGCCAGCAGCCCGGACAGGCGTGGCTACACCTTC. It encodes CASSPDRRGYTF.

The rearrangement links TRBV10-1 to TRBJ1-5; TRBD1 is a possible D gene (5 bases). Trimming pared 5 bases from V and 2 bases from J, leaving 7 bases between. This CDR3 region has 13 residues. The V gene's germline CDR1 is WNHNN and CDR2 SYGVQD (reference sequence). The CDR3: CASSMTGNQPQHF. In DNA form, the CDR3 reads TGCGCCAGCAGTATGACAGGCAATCAGCCCCAGCATTTT.

The genes are TRBV7-3 and TRBJ2-3, with D maybe TRBD1 (5 bases). This CDR3 has 15 amino acids. Trimming removed 2 bases from V and 0 bases from J, with 9 bases in between. Germline assignment: CDR1 SGHTA and CDR2 FQGTGA. The CDR3 protein is CASSLGGASTDTQYF. The CDR3 DNA follows: TGTGCCAGCAGCTTAGGTGGGGCCAGCACAGATACGCAGTATTTT.

V gene TRBV24-1 combines with J gene TRBJ2-1, with D possibly matching TRBD2 (7 bases). The germline CDR1 and CDR2 sequences are KGHDR and SFDVKD. Trimming pared 3 bases from V and 4 bases from J, leaving 21 bases between. CDR3 length equals 18 residues. As DNA, the CDR3 is TGTGCCACCAGTGATGCTCCCGGGGGGCCCGGACTATACAATGAGCAGTTCTTC. The encoded protein is CATSDAPGGPGLYNEQFF.

The V gene is TRBV29-1, the J gene TRBJ1-2; D is unclear. The CDR3 has 16 residues. V lost 3 bases and J lost 2, with 19 bases in between. Germline CDR1 is SQVTM and CDR2 is ANQGSEA. CDR3 in DNA: TGCAGCGTTGATAGGTCCGGGGAGAGATTAAACTATGGCTACACCTTC. This encodes CSVDRSGERLNYGYTF.

This sequence joins TRBV27 and TRBJ2-7, with D hard to call. CDR1 and CDR2 from the germline V gene are MNHEY and SMNVEV (reference sequence). The CDR3 extends over 14 amino acids. The V end lost 0 bases, the J end lost 2 bases, and 8 bases lay between the germline ends. The CDR3 reads CASSLSQATYEQYF. CDR3 nucleotides: TGTGCCAGCAGTTTATCTCAGGCCACCTACGAGCAGTACTTC.